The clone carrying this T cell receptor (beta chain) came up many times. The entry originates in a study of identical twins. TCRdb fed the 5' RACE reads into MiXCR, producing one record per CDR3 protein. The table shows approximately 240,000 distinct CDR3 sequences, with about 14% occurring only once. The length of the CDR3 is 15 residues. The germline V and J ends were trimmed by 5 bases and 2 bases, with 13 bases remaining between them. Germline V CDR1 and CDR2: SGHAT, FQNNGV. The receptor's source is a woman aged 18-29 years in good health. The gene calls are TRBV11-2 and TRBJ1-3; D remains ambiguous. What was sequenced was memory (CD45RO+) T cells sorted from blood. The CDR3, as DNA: TGTGCCAGCAGCCCTACTGCCGGGGCTGGAAACACCATATATTTT. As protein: CASSPTAGAGNTIYF.